This section outlines one T cell receptor beta chain sequence together with its context. This sample stems from a study of blood T cell repertoires in COVID-19. Study-wide context: PBMCs, B-cell-depleted T cells, or T cells were the source of the cDNA or gDNA that made up the material.

The method was immunoSEQ multiplex PCR; TCRdb's version includes in-frame clones alone and lacks a portion of them. Counted here are hundreds of thousands of clones, 70% to 90% occurring once; the ten biggest clones make up about 3%. The Seattle patients, enrolled during active infection, were followed longitudinally. Trimming removed 5 bases from V and 5 bases from J; junction bases left unmatched: 4. This CDR3 has 13 residues. In germline, CDR1 is MNHEY, CDR2 SMNVEV (reference sequence). The gene calls are TRBV27 and TRBJ2-3, with TRBD1 matching over 7 bases. This receptor was taken from a woman aged 25-40 years with COVID-19, enrolled during active disease. The sequenced sample was peripheral blood. The CDR3, as DNA: TGTGCCAGCAGTCCGACAGGGAGAGATACGCAGTATTTT. It specifies CASSPTGRDTQYF.